The 21 T cell receptor beta chains listed next were all sequenced from one sample in a study of blood T cell repertoires in COVID-19. TCRdb's copy holds only in-frame clones and misses some; the assay was immunoSEQ multiplex PCR. The repertoire holds fewer than 300,000 clones, with about 83% as singletons. Sequenced material: peripheral blood. These receptors originate from a woman aged 45-65 years who had recovered from COVID-19.

CDR3 nucleotides: TGTGCCAGCTCACCCTTCCCCGAATCAGGGGGAAATTCACCCCTCCACTTT. Translated, it gives CASSPFPESGGNSPLHF. The rearrangement uses TRBV18 and TRBJ1-6; 7 bases are shared with TRBD1. The CDR3 covers 17 residues. With 3 bases clipped from V and 7 bases from J, the junction kept 12 bases outside the gene matches. Germline V gene data show CDR1 as KGHSH and CDR2 as LQKENI.

This chain links TRBV7-9 with TRBJ2-1; TRBD2 aligns across 8 bases. Unmatched junction bases numbered 13, after V lost 5 bases and J lost 1 base. CDR3 length: 18 residues. Germline V gene sequence: CDR1 SEHNR, CDR2 FQNEAQ (reference sequence). CDR3 sequence reads: CASSPPGREGRSYNEQFF. CDR3 DNA: TGTGCCAGCAGCCCTCCGGGACGGGAGGGCCGGTCCTACAATGAGCAGTTCTTC.

The chain joins TRBV28 to TRBJ1-1; no clear D. Germline V gene sequence: CDR1 MDHEN, CDR2 SYDVKM. The CDR3 loop spans 12 amino acids. The V gene lost 2 bases and the J gene lost 3 bases, with 4 bases spanning the gap. The DNA of the CDR3 is TGTGCCAGCAGTTTAGAGTACACTGAAGCTTTCTTT. Residues: CASSLEYTEAFF.

The chain carries TRBV28 and TRBJ1-6; no definite D call. This CDR3 region has 12 residues. Germline V CDR1 and CDR2: MDHEN, SYDVKM. V lost 9 bases and J lost 6, with 9 bases in between. This chain's CDR3 is CASLRVNSPLHF. The CDR3 coding sequence is TGTGCCAGTCTGAGGGTTAATTCACCCCTCCACTTT.

The chain has TRBV11-1 and TRBJ1-1; 7 nucleotides agree with TRBD1. Germline-derived CDR1 and CDR2 are SGHAT and FQDESV (reference sequence). The trim removed 0 bases at V and 0 bases at J, leaving 7 bases unmatched. The CDR3 runs to 17 residues. The CDR3 nucleotides read TGTGCCAGCAGCTTAGCCCGAGGACAGGCTTTGAACACTGAAGCTTTCTTT. Translation: CASSLARGQALNTEAFF. Full variable domain (remainder filled in from reference TRBV11-1 and TRBJ1-1): EAEVAQSPRYKITEKSQAVAFWCDPISGHATLYWYRQILGQGPELLVQFQDESVVDDSQLPKDRFSAERLKGVDSTLKIQPAELGDSAMYLCASSLARGQALNTEAFFGQGTRLTVV.

The chain carries TRBV7-2 and TRBJ1-2, with D possibly being TRBD1 (5 bases). Germline V gene lookup returns CDR1 SGHTA and CDR2 FQGNSA. Trimming took 5 bases from V and 4 from J, leaving 17 bases between them. There are 15 residues in the CDR3. CDR3 coding DNA: TGTGCCAGCAGCCCAGCGGGGCAGGACCCCTATGGCTACACCTTC. This encodes CASSPAGQDPYGYTF.

V is TRBV7-3 and J is TRBJ2-2, with a possible D match to TRBD2 (6 bases). V was clipped by 4 bases and J by 0 bases, with 12 bases between them. The CDR3 has 16 amino acids. The V gene's germline CDR1 is SGHTA and CDR2 FQGTGA. This chain's CDR3 is CASSSAAGSNTGELFF. The CDR3 bases are TGTGCCAGCAGCTCCGCGGCGGGATCGAACACCGGGGAGCTGTTTTTT.

The chain has TRBV3-1 (or the pseudogene TRBV3-2) and TRBJ2-4; D possibly corresponds to TRBD2 (6 bases). Germline V lookup: CDR1 LGHDT, CDR2 YNNKEL (reference sequence). The CDR3 has 16 amino acids. V dropped 4 bases and J dropped 6 bases, with 19 bases sitting between them. The CDR3 coding sequence is TGTGCCAGCAGCCGTCGTGGCGGGCGGGGTTCAAACATTCAGTACTTC. It encodes CASSRRGGRGSNIQYF.

The chain combines TRBV10-3 with TRBJ2-3; D might be TRBD1 (5 bases). This CDR3 spans 15 amino acids. Germline CDR1 is ENHRY and CDR2 is SYGVKD. Between the trimmed V and J ends, which lost 11 bases and 6 bases, there was a span of 24 bases. The CDR3 DNA reads as TGTGCCGTCCGTGGTCAGGGTCAGCCAAGGGATACGCAGTATTTT. This gives the protein CAVRGQGQPRDTQYF.

This chain uses TRBV9 with TRBJ2-4, with TRBD1 as a possible D gene (6 bases). This CDR3 region has 16 residues. With 3 bases removed from V and 0 bases from J, the gap between germline ends came to 13 bases. Germline V gives CDR1 SGDLS, CDR2 YYNGEE. CDR3 loop: CASSEGGHIAKNIQYF. CDR3 DNA sequence: TGTGCCAGCAGCGAAGGGGGACACATAGCCAAAAACATTCAGTACTTC. Supplemented by reference TRBV9 and TRBJ2-4, the full variable domain reads DSGVTQTPKHLITATGQRVTLRCSPRSGDLSVYWYQQSLDQGLQFLIQYYNGEERAKGNILERFSAQQFPDLHSELNLSSLELGDSALYFCASSEGGHIAKNIQYFGAGTRLSVL.

This clone was recorded only once. This rearrangement joins TRBV29-1 to TRBJ2-3; D may be TRBD2 (5 bases). This CDR3 is 12 amino acids long. Per the germline V gene, CDR1 is SQVTM and CDR2 is ANQGSEA. V lost 7 bases, J lost 3 bases, and 11 bases lay in between. CDR3 in DNA: TGCAGCGCCCAAACTAGGACAGATACGCAGTATTTT. Amino acid sequence: CSAQTRTDTQYF.

The chain links TRBV18 to TRBJ2-6, with 7 bases fitting TRBD1. V lost 3 bases, J lost 2 bases, and 10 bases stayed unmatched. The CDR3 covers 18 residues. Germline V CDR1 and CDR2: KGHSH, LQKENI. The CDR3 sequence: CASSPAGTEIAGANVLTF. The CDR3 DNA reads TGTGCCAGCTCACCTGCCGGGACAGAGATAGCTGGGGCCAACGTCCTGACTTTC.

This clone has only one observation. The gene calls are TRBV5-4 and TRBJ1-1, with no clear D. In germline, CDR1 is SGHNT, CDR2 YYREEE (reference sequence). V lost 5 bases to trimming and J lost 8 bases, with 10 bases between them. CDR3 length: 11 amino acids. Here the CDR3 DNA reads TGTGCCAGCAGAGCGGAGGGAGAAGCTTTCTTT. This codes for CASRAEGEAFF.

This chain connects TRBV14 to TRBJ2-4; TRBD2 is a possible D gene (5 bases). Germline V lookup: CDR1 SGHDN, CDR2 FVKESK. Trimming took off 1 base at V and 8 bases at J, with 12 bases between the two ends. The CDR3 loop spans 14 amino acids. This CDR3 is CASSQGGIRDIQYF. The CDR3 region has the DNA TGTGCCAGCAGCCAAGGAGGGATTAGGGACATTCAGTACTTC.

This chain uses TRBV9 with TRBJ1-2, with unresolved D. The V gene's germline CDR1 is SGDLS and CDR2 YYNGEE. Trimming cost V 4 bases and J 8 bases, with 18 bases left between them. The CDR3 runs to 14 residues. CDR3 DNA: TGTGCCAGCAGCATCGAGGACGGGGAATCAGGCTACACCTTC. Translated: CASSIEDGESGYTF. The whole variable domain, filled in from reference TRBV9 and TRBJ1-2, reads DSGVTQTPKHLITATGQRVTLRCSPRSGDLSVYWYQQSLDQGLQFLIQYYNGEERAKGNILERFSAQQFPDLHSELNLSSLELGDSALYFCASSIEDGESGYTFGSGTRLTVV.

J is TRBJ2-1 and V is TRBV6-1, with 8 bases aligning to TRBD2. Germline CDR1 and CDR2: MNHNS and SASEGT. Unmatched junction bases numbered 6, after V lost 2 bases and J lost 12 bases. The CDR3 runs 13 residues. The CDR3 protein is CASSEIGRAGQFF. In nucleotides, the CDR3 is TGTGCCAGCAGTGAAATCGGGAGGGCCGGGCAGTTCTTC.

The chain carries TRBV9 and TRBJ1-1; D is perhaps TRBD1 (5 bases). Trimming removed 4 bases at V and 1 base at J, with 14 bases between. Germline V gene lookup returns CDR1 SGDLS and CDR2 YYNGEE. This CDR3 has 15 amino acids. CDR3 loop: CASSPSGGENTEAFF. The CDR3 nucleotides read TGTGCCAGCAGCCCTTCGGGAGGGGAGAACACTGAAGCTTTCTTT.

This clone was seen once. The chain couples TRBV7-2 to TRBJ2-2; 12 bases align to TRBD2. CDR3 size: 16 residues. Germline CDR1 reads SGHTA; CDR2 reads FQGNSA. J lost 5 bases, V lost 6 bases, and 7 bases had no gene match. The CDR3 sequence is CASSRASGRGTGELFF. CDR3 nucleotides: TGTGCCAGCAGTCGTGCTAGCGGGAGGGGGACCGGGGAGCTGTTTTTT.

The rearrangement joins TRBV7-2 to TRBJ1-2, with 10 nucleotides matching TRBD1. V lost 6 bases and J lost 8; bases outside the gene matches: 6. Per germline, CDR1 SGHTA and CDR2 FQGNSA. CDR3 length equals 13 residues. This CDR3 reads CASSQDRGHGYTF. The CDR3 DNA reads TGTGCCAGCAGTCAAGACAGGGGGCACGGCTACACCTTC.

This clone was found a few times. The genes are TRBV25-1 and TRBJ2-7; no firm D call. Germline loops: CDR1 MGHDK, CDR2 SYGVNS. This CDR3 is built from 12 residues. V was pared by 4 bases and J by 4 bases, with 8 bases between. In nucleotides, the CDR3 is TGTGCCAGCAGTGCATACCAGTACGAGCAGTACTTC. Amino acid sequence: CASSAYQYEQYF.

The chain recombines TRBV27 with TRBJ2-1; D unresolved. The CDR3 totals 14 residues. Trimming removed 5 bases at V and 3 bases at J, with 11 bases between. Germline V gene data show CDR1 as MNHEY and CDR2 as SMNVEV (reference sequence). The CDR3 reads CASSPAVIYNEQFF. The CDR3 DNA reads as TGTGCCAGCAGTCCCGCGGTAATCTACAATGAGCAGTTCTTC.